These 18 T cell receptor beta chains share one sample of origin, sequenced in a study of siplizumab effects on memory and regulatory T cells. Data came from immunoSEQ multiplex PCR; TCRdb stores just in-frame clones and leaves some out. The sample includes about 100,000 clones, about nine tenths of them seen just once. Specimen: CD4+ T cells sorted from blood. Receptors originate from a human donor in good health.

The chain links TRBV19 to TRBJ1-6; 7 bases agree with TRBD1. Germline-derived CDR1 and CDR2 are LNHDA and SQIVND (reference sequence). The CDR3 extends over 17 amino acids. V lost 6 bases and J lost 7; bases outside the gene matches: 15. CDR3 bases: TGTGCCAGTAGCTATCGCTCCACAGGGGAGGCGAATTCACCCCTCCACTTT. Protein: CASSYRSTGEANSPLHF.

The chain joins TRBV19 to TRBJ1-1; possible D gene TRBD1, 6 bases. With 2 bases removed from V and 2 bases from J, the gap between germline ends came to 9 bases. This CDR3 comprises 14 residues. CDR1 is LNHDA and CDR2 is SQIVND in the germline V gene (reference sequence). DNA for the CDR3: TGTGCCAGTAGTATAATCAGGGGAAACACTGAAGCTTTCTTT. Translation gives CASSIIRGNTEAFF.

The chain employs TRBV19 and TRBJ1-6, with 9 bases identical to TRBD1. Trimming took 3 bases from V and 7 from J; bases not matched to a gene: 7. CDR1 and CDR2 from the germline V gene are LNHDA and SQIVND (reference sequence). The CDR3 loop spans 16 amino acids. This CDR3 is CASSIPGQGTNSPLHF. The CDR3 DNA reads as TGTGCCAGTAGTATCCCGGGACAGGGTACGAATTCACCCCTCCACTTT.

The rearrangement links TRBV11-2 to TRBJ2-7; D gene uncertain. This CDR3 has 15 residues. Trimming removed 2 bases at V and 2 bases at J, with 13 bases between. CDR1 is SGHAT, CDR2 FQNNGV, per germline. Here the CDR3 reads CASSLTTSTTYEQYF. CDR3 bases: TGTGCCAGCAGCTTAACCACATCAACTACCTACGAGCAGTACTTC.

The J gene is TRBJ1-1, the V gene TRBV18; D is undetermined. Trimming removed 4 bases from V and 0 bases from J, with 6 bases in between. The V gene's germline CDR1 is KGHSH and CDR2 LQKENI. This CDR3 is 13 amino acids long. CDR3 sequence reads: CASSLGLNTEAFF. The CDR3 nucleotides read TGTGCCAGCTCACTCGGGTTGAACACTGAAGCTTTCTTT.

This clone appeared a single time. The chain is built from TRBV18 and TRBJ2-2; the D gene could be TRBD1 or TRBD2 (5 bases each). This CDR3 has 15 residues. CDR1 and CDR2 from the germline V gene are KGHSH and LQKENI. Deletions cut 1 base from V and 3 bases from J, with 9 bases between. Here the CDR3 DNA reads TGTGCCAGCTCACCACGGGGGATTGACACCGGGGAGCTGTTTTTT. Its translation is CASSPRGIDTGELFF.

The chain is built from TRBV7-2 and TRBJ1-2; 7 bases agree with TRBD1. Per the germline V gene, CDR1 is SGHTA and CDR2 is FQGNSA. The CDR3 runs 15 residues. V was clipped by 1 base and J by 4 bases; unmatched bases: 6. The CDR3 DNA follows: TGTGCCAGCAGCTTAGGACAGGGACAAATCTATGGCTACACCTTC. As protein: CASSLGQGQIYGYTF.

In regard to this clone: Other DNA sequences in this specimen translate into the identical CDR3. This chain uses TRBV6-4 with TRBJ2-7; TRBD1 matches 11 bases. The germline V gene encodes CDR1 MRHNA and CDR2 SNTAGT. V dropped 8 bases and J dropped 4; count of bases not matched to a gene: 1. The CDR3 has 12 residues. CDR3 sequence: CASRDRGYEQYF. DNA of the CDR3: TGTGCCAGCCGGGACAGGGGGTACGAGCAGTACTTC.

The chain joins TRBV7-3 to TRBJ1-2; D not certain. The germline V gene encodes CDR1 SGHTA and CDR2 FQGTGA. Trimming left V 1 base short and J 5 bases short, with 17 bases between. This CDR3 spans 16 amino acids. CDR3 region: CASSLIPSPDIYGYTF. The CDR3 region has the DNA TGTGCCAGCAGCTTAATCCCCTCACCCGACATTTATGGCTACACCTTC.

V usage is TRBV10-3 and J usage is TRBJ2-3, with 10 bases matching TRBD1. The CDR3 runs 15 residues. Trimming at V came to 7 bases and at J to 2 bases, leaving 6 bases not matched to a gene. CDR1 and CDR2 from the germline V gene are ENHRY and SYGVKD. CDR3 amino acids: CAINQDRGFTDTQYF. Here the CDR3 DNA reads TGTGCCATCAACCAGGACAGGGGGTTCACAGATACGCAGTATTTT.

This chain's CDR3 is CATSRDRDGRYEQYF. For the CDR3, the DNA is TGTGCCACCAGCAGGGACAGGGACGGCCGCTACGAGCAGTACTTC. V is TRBV15 and J is TRBJ2-5; TRBD1 matches 8 bases. The J call could be wrong; TRBJ2-7 is a better fit for the DNA end. Germline V CDR1 and CDR2: LNHNV, YYDKDF (reference sequence). The CDR3 is 15 amino acids.

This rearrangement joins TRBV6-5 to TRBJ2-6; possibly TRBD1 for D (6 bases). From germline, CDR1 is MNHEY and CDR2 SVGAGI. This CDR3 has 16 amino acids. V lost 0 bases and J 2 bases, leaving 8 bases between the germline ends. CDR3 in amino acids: CASSYSRGTGANVLTF. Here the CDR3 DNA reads TGTGCCAGCAGTTACTCGAGGGGGACTGGGGCCAACGTCCTGACTTTC.

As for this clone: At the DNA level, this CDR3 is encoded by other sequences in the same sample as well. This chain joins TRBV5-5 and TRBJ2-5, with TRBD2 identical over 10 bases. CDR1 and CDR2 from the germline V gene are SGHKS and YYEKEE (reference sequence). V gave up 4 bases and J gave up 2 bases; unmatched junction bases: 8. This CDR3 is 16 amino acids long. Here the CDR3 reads CASSPALAGGQETQYF. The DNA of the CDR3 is TGTGCCAGCAGCCCGGCGTTAGCGGGGGGACAAGAGACCCAGTACTTC.

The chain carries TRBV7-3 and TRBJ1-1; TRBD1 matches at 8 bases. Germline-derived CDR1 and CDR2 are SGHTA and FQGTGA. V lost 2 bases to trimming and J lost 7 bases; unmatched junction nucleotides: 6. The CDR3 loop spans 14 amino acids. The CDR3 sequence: CASSLGQGVGEAFF. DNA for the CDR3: TGTGCCAGCAGCTTAGGACAGGGCGTAGGTGAAGCTTTCTTT.

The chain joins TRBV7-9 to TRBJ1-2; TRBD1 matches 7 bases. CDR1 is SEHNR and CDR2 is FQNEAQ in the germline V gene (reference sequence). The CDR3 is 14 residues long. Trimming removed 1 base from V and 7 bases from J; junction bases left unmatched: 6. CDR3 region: CASSLVEGASGYTF. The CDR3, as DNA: TGTGCCAGCAGCTTAGTCGAGGGGGCTAGTGGCTACACCTTC.

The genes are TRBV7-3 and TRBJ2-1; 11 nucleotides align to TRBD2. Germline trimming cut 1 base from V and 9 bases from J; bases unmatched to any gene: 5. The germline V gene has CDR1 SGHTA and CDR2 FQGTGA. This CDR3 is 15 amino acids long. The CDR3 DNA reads TGTGCCAGCAGCTTAATAGCGGGGGGGCCCGCTGAGCAGTTCTTC. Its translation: CASSLIAGGPAEQFF.

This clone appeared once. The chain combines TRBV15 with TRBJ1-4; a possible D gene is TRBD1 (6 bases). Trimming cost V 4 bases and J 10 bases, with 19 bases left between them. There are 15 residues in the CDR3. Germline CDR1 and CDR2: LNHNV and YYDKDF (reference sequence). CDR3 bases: TGTGCCACCAGCAAAGCACAGGGCCCTCTGGGAAAACTGTTTTTT. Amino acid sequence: CATSKAQGPLGKLFF.

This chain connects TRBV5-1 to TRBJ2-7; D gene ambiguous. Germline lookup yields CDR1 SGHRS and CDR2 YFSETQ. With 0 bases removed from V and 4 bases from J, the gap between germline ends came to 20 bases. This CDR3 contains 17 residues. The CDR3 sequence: CASSLDDSTELAYEQYF. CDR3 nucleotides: TGCGCCAGCAGCTTGGACGACTCGACGGAGTTAGCTTACGAGCAGTACTTC.